This T cell receptor (beta chain) was documented in a study of blood T cell repertoires in COVID-19. Study-wide background: Researchers got acute and convalescent COVID-19 samples from the United States, Italy and Spain. Sources were T cells, B-cell-depleted T cells, or PBMCs; the material itself was cDNA or gDNA.

V lost 4 bases and J lost 4; bases outside the gene matches: 4. This CDR3 region has 14 residues. The germline V gene has CDR1 LGHNT and CDR2 FRNRAP. Source study methods: Estimated nucleated cell counts came from reference gene primer amplification. Assay: immunoSEQ multiplex PCR; the TCRdb copy retains only in-frame clones and omits some. V and J calls and clone size are as listed in that table; D and trimming were resolved from the DNA. Of 120,000 to 150,000 clones in the sample, 84% were seen once. This TCR came from a human donor in a cohort sampled during active COVID-19. This sequence joins TRBV12-5 and TRBJ1-3; 7 bases align to TRBD1. The sample taken for sequencing was peripheral blood. CDR3 DNA: TGTGCTAGTGGTTCCGGGACAGCAGGAAACACCATATATTTT. This codes for CASGSGTAGNTIYF.